The entry that follows covers one T cell receptor beta chain sequence. This CDR3 spans 14 amino acids. After removal of 4 bases from V and 5 bases from J, the junction contained 6 bases not matched to a gene. Germline CDR1 is PRHDT and CDR2 is FYEKMQ (reference sequence). The sample belongs to a study of blood T cell repertoires in COVID-19. Using immunoSEQ multiplex PCR, the repertoire was profiled, and TCRdb retains in-frame clones only, with some absent. This table has hundreds of thousands of clones, about 89% appearing once. The sequence was obtained from a woman between 35 and 50 years old who had recovered from COVID-19. The specimen sequenced was PBMCs or T cells enriched from blood (not recorded which). This sequence joins TRBV13 and TRBJ2-3; 7 bases line up with TRBD2. The CDR3 bases are TGTGCCAGCAGCTCTTCTAGCGGAGGAGATACGCAGTATTTT. This sequence encodes CASSSSSGGDTQYF.